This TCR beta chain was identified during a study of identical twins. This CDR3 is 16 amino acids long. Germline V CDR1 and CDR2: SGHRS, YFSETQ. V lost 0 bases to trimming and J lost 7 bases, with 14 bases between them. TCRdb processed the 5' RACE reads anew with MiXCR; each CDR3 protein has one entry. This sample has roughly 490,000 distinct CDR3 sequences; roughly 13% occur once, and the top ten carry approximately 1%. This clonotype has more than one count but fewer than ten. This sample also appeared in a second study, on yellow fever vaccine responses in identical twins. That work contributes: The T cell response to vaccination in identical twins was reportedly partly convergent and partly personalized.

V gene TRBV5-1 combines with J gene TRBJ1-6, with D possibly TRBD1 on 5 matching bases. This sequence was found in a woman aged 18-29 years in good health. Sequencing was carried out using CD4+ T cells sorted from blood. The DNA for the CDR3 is TGCGCCAGCAGCTTGGCCGGGACGGATGGGAATTCACCCCTCCACTTT. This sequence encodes CASSLAGTDGNSPLHF. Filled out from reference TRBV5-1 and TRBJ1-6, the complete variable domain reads KAGVTQTPRYLIKTRGQQVTLSCSPISGHRSVSWYQQTPGQGLQFLFEYFSETQRNKGNFPGRFSGRQFSNSRSEMNVSTLELGDSALYLCASSLAGTDGNSPLHFGNGTRLTVT.